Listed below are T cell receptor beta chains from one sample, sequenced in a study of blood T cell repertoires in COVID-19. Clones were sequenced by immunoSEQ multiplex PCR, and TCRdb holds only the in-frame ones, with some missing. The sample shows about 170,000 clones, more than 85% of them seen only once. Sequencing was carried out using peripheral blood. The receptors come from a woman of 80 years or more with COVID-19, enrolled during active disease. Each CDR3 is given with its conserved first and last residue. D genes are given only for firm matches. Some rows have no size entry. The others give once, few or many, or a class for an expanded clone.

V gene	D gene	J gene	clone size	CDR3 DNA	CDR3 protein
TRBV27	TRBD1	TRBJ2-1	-	TGTGCCAGCAGCCGGACAGGGGGTCAAGGATATGAGCAGTTCTTC	CASSRTGGQGYEQFF
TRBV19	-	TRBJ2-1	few	TGTGCCAGTAGCGGCACAGCTTACAATGAGCAGTTCTTC	CASSGTAYNEQFF
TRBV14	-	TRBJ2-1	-	TGTGCCAGCAGCCCGGGACAACTAATAACCTACAATGAGCAGTTCTTC	CASSPGQLITYNEQFF
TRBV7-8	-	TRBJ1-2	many	TGTGCCAGCAGCCGTCGGGGAAACTATGGCTACACCTTC	CASSRRGNYGYTF
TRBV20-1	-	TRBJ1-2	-	TGCAGTGCTAGTAGGAGCTGGGGCTACACCTTC	CSASRSWGYTF
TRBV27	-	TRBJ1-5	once	TGTGCCAGCAGTTTAGGGCCAGTCAATCAGCCCCAGCATTTT	CASSLGPVNQPQHF
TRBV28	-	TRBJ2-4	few	TGTGCCAGCAGCTCCCTCAGTAAGATTCAGTACTTC	CASSSLSKIQYF
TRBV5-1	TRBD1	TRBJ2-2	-	TGCGCCAGCAGCCGGGACAGGGCGAACGGGGAGCTGTTTTTT	CASSRDRANGELFF
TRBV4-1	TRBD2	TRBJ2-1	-	TGCGCCAGCAGCCAAGGTGCGACTAGCGGGAGAGAGGAGCAGTTCTTC	CASSQGATSGREEQFF
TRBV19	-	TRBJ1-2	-	TGTGCCAGTAGTATAGATCGATCAGGAAGCTATGGCTACACCTTC	CASSIDRSGSYGYTF
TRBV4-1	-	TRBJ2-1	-	TGCGCCAGCAGCCAAGATAGTTTCAATGAGCAGTTCTTC	CASSQDSFNEQFF
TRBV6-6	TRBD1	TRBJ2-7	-	TGTGCCAGCAGTTCCCGGACAGGCTACTACGAGCAGTACTTC	CASSSRTGYYEQYF
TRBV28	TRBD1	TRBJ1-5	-	TGTGCCAGCAGCCCCCCGGGACAGGGGATAGGACCCCAGCCCCAGCATTTT	CASSPPGQGIGPQPQHF
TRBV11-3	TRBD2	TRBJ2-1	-	TGTGCCAGCAGCTTATATAGCGGGAGAGGGGATGAGCAGTTCTTC	CASSLYSGRGDEQFF
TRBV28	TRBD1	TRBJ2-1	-	TGTGCCAGCAGTTCGGGGACAGGGACTTACAATGAGCAGTTCTTC	CASSSGTGTYNEQFF
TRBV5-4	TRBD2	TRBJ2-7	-	TGTGCCAGCAGCTTTCGCGGGACTAGCGGGAGAGGTGCGCAGTACTTC	CASSFRGTSGRGAQYF
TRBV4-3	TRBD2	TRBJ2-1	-	TGCGCCAGCAGCCTAGCGGGCCGCAATGAGCAGTTCTTC	CASSLAGRNEQFF
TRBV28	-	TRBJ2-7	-	TGTGCCAGCAGTTTTCCCCGGAGCCTGAGTTACGAGCAGTACTTC	CASSFPRSLSYEQYF
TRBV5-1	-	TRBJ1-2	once	TGCGCCAGCAGCTTGGATCAGGGGAGTCGATCTGGCTACACCTTC	CASSLDQGSRSGYTF
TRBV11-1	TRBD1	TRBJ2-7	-	TGTGCCAGCAGCTTAACGGGACAGGAGCTCTACGAGCAGTACTTC	CASSLTGQELYEQYF
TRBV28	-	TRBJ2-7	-	TGTGCCAGCAGCCAGGGCGAATACGAGCAGTACTTC	CASSQGEYEQYF
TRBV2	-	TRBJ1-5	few	TGTGCCAGCAACCAGGGTAGTGACAATCAGCCCCAGCATTTT	CASNQGSDNQPQHF
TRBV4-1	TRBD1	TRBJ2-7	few	TGCGCCAGCAGCCAATCTGGTGGGACAGGGGGCTTCTACGAGCAGTACTTC	CASSQSGGTGGFYEQYF
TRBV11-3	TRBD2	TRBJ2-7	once	TGTGCCAGCAGCTTAGGGCACACCTGGACTAGCGGGAGTTTTTACGAGCAGTACTTC	CASSLGHTWTSGSFYEQYF
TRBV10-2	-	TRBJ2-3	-	TGCGCCAGCAGGGTGTCTTACAGGGCAGATACGCAGTATTTT	CASRVSYRADTQYF
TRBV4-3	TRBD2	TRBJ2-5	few	TGCGCCAGCAGCCAAGATCTCCTAGCGGGAGGGGAGACCCAGTACTTC	CASSQDLLAGGETQYF
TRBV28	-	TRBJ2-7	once	TGTGCCAGCAGTCTCAGGGGGACTTACTACGAGCAGTACTTC	CASSLRGTYYEQYF
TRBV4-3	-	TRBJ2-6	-	TGCGCCAGCAGCCACGACACCTTCGGGGCCAACGTCCTGACTTTC	CASSHDTFGANVLTF
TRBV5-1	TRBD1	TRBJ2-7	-	TGCGCCAGCAGCTTGATTCCGGGACAGGGATATGAAGGGCAGTACTTC	CASSLIPGQGYEGQYF
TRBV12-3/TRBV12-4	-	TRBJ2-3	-	TGTGCCAGCAGTCTAAACCAGGGGGATACGCAGTATTTT	CASSLNQGDTQYF
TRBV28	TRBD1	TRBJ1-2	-	TGTGCCAGCAGTCCCCCGACAGGGTGGAATGGCTACACCTTC	CASSPPTGWNGYTF
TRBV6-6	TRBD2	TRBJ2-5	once	TGTGCCAGCAGTTACGGGGCGGGAGTCCGGGAGACCCAGTACTTC	CASSYGAGVRETQYF
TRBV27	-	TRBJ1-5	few	TGTGCCAGCAGTTTATTTCGGGATCAGCCCCAGCATTTT	CASSLFRDQPQHF
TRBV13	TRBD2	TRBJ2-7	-	TGTGCCAGCCGCCTCGGGGGAGGGCCGATCGGAGAGCAGTACTTC	CASRLGGGPIGEQYF
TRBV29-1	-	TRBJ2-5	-	TGCAGCGGGGACAAGGGAGAGACCCAGTACTTC	CSGDKGETQYF
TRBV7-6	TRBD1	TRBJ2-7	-	TGTGCCAGCAGCCCGGACAGGTTTGCCTACGAGCAGTACTTC	CASSPDRFAYEQYF
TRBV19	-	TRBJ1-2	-	TGTGCCAGTACTTTCGCAGGGTTGGACTATGGCTACACCTTC	CASTFAGLDYGYTF
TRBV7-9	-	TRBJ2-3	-	TGTGCCAGCAGACCGGACACCACAGATACGCAGTATTTT	CASRPDTTDTQYF
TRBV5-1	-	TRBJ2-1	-	TGCGCCAGCAGCGTGGTAAACTCCTACAATGAGCAGTTCTTC	CASSVVNSYNEQFF
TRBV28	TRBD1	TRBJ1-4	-	TGTGCCAGCAGTTCGCAGGGGGGACATAATGAAAAACTGTTTTTT	CASSSQGGHNEKLFF
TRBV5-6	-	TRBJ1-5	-	TGTGCCAGCAGCTTCCAGGGCCCCAATCAGCCCCAGCATTTT	CASSFQGPNQPQHF
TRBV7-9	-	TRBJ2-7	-	TGTGCCAGCAGCCTATGGACAGCCGACTACGAGCAGTACTTC	CASSLWTADYEQYF
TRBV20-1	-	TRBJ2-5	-	TGCAGTGCAAGTGTGATTCGGGGGAAAGAGACCCAGTACTTC	CSASVIRGKETQYF
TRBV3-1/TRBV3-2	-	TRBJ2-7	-	TGTGCCAGCAGCCAAGAAAGGCGGGGCTACGAGCAGTACTTC	CASSQERRGYEQYF
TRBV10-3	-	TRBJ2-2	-	TGTGCCATCAGTGAGTCGGGCAGGGGGGACACCGGGGAGCTGTTTTTT	CAISESGRGDTGELFF
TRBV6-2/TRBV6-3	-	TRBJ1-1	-	TGTGCCAGCAGTCCAATTCAGGGTGCATGGACTGAAGCTTTCTTT	CASSPIQGAWTEAFF
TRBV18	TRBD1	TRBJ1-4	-	TGTGCCAGCTCACCTAAAAGACAGGGGGTCCAGGAAAAACTGTTTTTT	CASSPKRQGVQEKLFF
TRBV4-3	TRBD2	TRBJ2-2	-	TGCGCCAGCAGCCAAGGGGGAGGGTTAACCGGGGAGCTGTTTTTT	CASSQGGGLTGELFF
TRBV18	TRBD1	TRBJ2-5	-	TGTGCCAGCTCACCGGTCCTGGGACAGGGGGCTGGTGAGACCCAGTACTTC	CASSPVLGQGAGETQYF
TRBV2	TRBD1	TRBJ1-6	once	TGTGCCAGCAGCTCCGGGACAGGGGTTTCACCCCTCCACTTT	CASSSGTGVSPLHF
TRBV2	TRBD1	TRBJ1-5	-	TGTGCCAGCAGTTGGACAGGGCGCGACAATCAGCCCCAGCATTTT	CASSWTGRDNQPQHF
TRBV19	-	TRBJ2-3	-	TGTGCCAGTAGTATCTTTGGACAGACAGATACGCAGTATTTT	CASSIFGQTDTQYF
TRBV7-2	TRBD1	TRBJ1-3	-	TGTGCCAGCAGCTTCCGGACAGGGTTACACTCTGGAAACACCATATATTTT	CASSFRTGLHSGNTIYF
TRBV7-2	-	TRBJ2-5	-	TGTGCCAGCAGCTTAGACACAGGCCCCCAGTACTTC	CASSLDTGPQYF
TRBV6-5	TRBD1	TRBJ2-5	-	TGTGCCAGCAGTTTACAGGGGTCGGGAGAGACCCAGTACTTC	CASSLQGSGETQYF
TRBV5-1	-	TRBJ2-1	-	TGCGCCAGCAGTCAGGCAGGGGCCGAAAATGAGCAGTTCTTC	CASSQAGAENEQFF
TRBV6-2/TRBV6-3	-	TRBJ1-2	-	TGTGCCAGCAGATACGACGACTACTATGGCTACACCTTC	CASRYDDYYGYTF